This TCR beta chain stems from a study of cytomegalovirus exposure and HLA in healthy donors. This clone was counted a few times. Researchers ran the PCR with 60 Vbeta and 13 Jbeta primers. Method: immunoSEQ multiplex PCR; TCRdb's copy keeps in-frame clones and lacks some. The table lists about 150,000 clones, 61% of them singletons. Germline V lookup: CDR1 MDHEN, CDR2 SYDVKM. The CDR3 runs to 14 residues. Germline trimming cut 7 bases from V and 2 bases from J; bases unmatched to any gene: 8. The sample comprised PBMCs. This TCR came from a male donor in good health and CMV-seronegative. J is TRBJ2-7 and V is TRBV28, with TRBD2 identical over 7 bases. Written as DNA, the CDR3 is TGTGCCAGCACCGTTGGGGGGGGACCCTACGAGCAGTACTTC. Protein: CASTVGGGPYEQYF. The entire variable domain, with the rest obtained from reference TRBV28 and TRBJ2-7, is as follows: DVKVTQSSRYLVKRTGEKVFLECVQDMDHENMFWYRQDPGLGLRLIYFSYDVKMKEKGDIPEGYSVSREKKERFSLILESASTNQTSMYLCASTVGGGPYEQYFGPGTRLTVT.